What follows describes a single TCR beta chain. Its antigen is not identified. The junction differs from germline at one of its ends, possibly a read error. Germline V CDR1 and CDR2: LNHDA, SQIVND (reference sequence). There are 12 residues in the CDR3. Cyclophosphamide on days +3 and +4 followed busulfan-fludarabine conditioning and a marrow graft. The sample comes from a study of T cells after posttransplantation cyclophosphamide. Points from the study as a whole: Later post-transplant blood repertoires were often dominated by donor CD8+ memory clones. After PTCy, TRB diversity resembled that of CNI/methotrexate controls.

The method was immunoSEQ multiplex PCR; TCRdb's version includes in-frame clones alone and lacks a portion of them. The sample lists about 8,000 clones, about 90% occurring once. Specimen: CD4+ T cells sorted from blood, collected approximately 1,300 days after allogeneic stem cell transplant with posttransplant cyclophosphamide. The V and J genes are TRBV19 and TRBJ1-6, with D uncertain. The receptor's source is a female patient aged 50 to 65 who received an allogeneic stem cell transplant from a related donor, was CMV-positive, and had no GVHD. The graft donor may have given rise to some T cells. The DNA for the CDR3 is TGTGCCAGTAGTATGCAGAATTCCCCCCTCCACTTT. This translates into CASSMQNSPLHF.